Listed below are T cell receptor beta chains from one sample, sequenced in a study of CD8+ T cells in alopecia areata. Using immunoSEQ multiplex PCR, the repertoire was profiled, and TCRdb retains in-frame clones only, with some absent. Counted here are 190,000 or so clones, around 60% occurring once; the ten biggest clones make up 3.3%. Here the sequenced sample was CD4+ T cells sorted from blood, taken at week 4, from a patient treated with tofacitinib. The receptors were gathered from a human donor with alopecia areata. The CDR3 runs from the conserved cysteine through the conserved F or W. D genes are given only for firm matches. Where a row states a size, it is once, few, many or the class of an expanded clone; other rows omit it.

D gene,J gene,clone size,V gene,CDR3 protein,CDR3 DNA
TRBD1,TRBJ1-6,-,TRBV30,CAWSQDRYNSPLHF,TGTGCCTGGAGCCAGGACAGGTATAATTCACCCCTCCACTTT
-,TRBJ2-5,-,TRBV10-3,CAIKAHLQETQYF,TGTGCCATCAAGGCACATCTCCAAGAGACCCAGTACTTC
TRBD1,TRBJ2-5,-,TRBV11-3,CASSLGQGQETQYF,TGTGCCAGCAGCCTAGGACAGGGCCAAGAGACCCAGTACTTC
-,TRBJ1-5,-,TRBV6-5,CASTNRDQPQHF,TGTGCCAGCACCAACAGAGATCAGCCCCAGCATTTT
-,TRBJ2-3,-,TRBV7-2,CASSLVQIPDTQYF,TGTGCCAGCAGCTTAGTCCAGATCCCAGATACGCAGTATTTT
TRBD1,TRBJ2-7,-,TRBV6-1,CASSRQGMDEQYF,TGTGCCAGCAGTCGACAGGGGATGGACGAGCAGTACTTC
-,TRBJ1-3,-,TRBV5-1,CASSATGRTIYF,TGCGCCAGCAGCGCAACAGGGAGGACCATATATTTT
TRBD1,TRBJ2-3,-,TRBV5-1,CASSLGTGQGTDTQYF,TGCGCCAGCAGCTTGGGAACGGGACAGGGCACAGATACGCAGTATTTT
TRBD1,TRBJ2-7,-,TRBV28,CASSLILQGGIHEQYF,TGTGCCAGCAGTCTCATTTTACAGGGGGGTATCCACGAGCAGTACTTC
-,TRBJ2-5,-,TRBV4-2,CASSQDPGGPQETQYF,TGTGCCAGCAGCCAAGACCCGGGGGGCCCACAAGAGACCCAGTACTTC
TRBD2,TRBJ2-3,-,TRBV7-8,CASSPPSGGREDTQYF,TGTGCCAGCAGCCCTCCTAGCGGGGGGCGTGAAGATACGCAGTATTTT
-,TRBJ1-5,-,TRBV6-6,CASTLGGQPQHF,TGTGCCAGCACCTTGGGGGGGCAGCCCCAGCATTTT
-,TRBJ2-4,-,TRBV7-2,CASSLGGHLAKNIQYF,TGTGCCAGCAGCTTAGGAGGGCACTTAGCCAAAAACATTCAGTACTTC
-,TRBJ2-3,-,TRBV9,CASSPVLDTQYF,TGTGCCAGCAGCCCTGTACTGGATACGCAGTATTTT
TRBD1,TRBJ1-1,-,TRBV5-1,CASSLGRGLILDEAFF,TGCGCCAGCAGCCTAGGGAGGGGGCTTATTTTGGATGAAGCTTTCTTT
-,TRBJ2-7,-,TRBV30,CAWSVGGGPYEQYF,TGTGCCTGGAGTGTAGGCGGGGGCCCCTACGAGCAGTACTTC
-,TRBJ1-6,-,TRBV14,CASSQDPSYNSPLHF,TGTGCCAGCAGCCAAGACCCCTCCTATAATTCACCCCTCCACTTT
-,TRBJ1-1,-,TRBV4-1,CASSPNPTGKGTEAFF,TGCGCCAGCAGCCCTAACCCGACAGGAAAGGGCACTGAAGCTTTCTTT
TRBD2,TRBJ2-7,-,TRBV5-1,CASSWPLRGGREQYF,TGCGCCAGCAGCTGGCCCCTGCGGGGGGGCCGGGAGCAGTACTTC
-,TRBJ2-7,-,TRBV5-6,CASSFLPSYEQYF,TGTGCCAGCAGCTTTCTCCCGTCCTACGAGCAGTACTTC
-,TRBJ1-2,few,TRBV29-1,CSVEKATNYGYTF,TGCAGCGTTGAAAAGGCAACTAACTATGGCTACACCTTC
TRBD1,TRBJ2-7,-,TRBV29-1,CSVQQGSNEQYF,TGCAGCGTTCAACAGGGGTCCAACGAGCAGTACTTC
TRBD1,TRBJ1-1,-,TRBV30,CAWIRQGGTEAFF,TGTGCCTGGATAAGACAGGGAGGCACTGAAGCTTTCTTT
-,TRBJ1-1,once,TRBV29-1,CSVEDLGNTEAFF,TGCAGCGTTGAAGATCTGGGTAACACTGAAGCTTTCTTT
TRBD1,TRBJ1-1,few,TRBV29-1,CSAAGTGITEAFF,TGCAGCGCTGCCGGGACAGGGATCACTGAAGCTTTCTTT
-,TRBJ1-6,-,TRBV27,CARLNSPLHF,TGTGCCAGGCTTAATTCACCCCTCCACTTT
-,TRBJ2-7,-,TRBV18,CASSPEQGRDYEQYF,TGTGCCAGCTCACCGGAACAGGGTCGCGACTACGAGCAGTACTTC
-,TRBJ1-4,-,TRBV7-9,CASRTLNEKLFF,TGTGCCAGCCGCACGCTTAATGAAAAACTGTTTTTT
-,TRBJ1-2,-,TRBV28,CASSAPGRANYGYTF,TGTGCCAGCAGTGCCCCGGGCAGGGCTAACTATGGCTACACCTTC
TRBD1,TRBJ1-5,-,TRBV2,CASSDTTGDQPQHF,TGTGCCAGCAGTGATACGACAGGGGATCAGCCCCAGCATTTT
-,TRBJ2-7,-,TRBV15,CATSRDQAYEQYF,TGTGCCACCAGCAGAGATCAGGCTTACGAGCAGTACTTC
TRBD2,TRBJ2-3,-,TRBV30,CAWSVKRGAQIPTDTQYF,TGTGCCTGGAGTGTAAAGCGGGGGGCCCAAATACCGACAGATACGCAGTATTTT
-,TRBJ1-6,-,TRBV6-1,CASSSPNSPLHF,TGTGCCAGCAGTTCTCCGAATTCACCCCTCCACTTT
-,TRBJ2-7,-,TRBV5-1,CASSPDGSSYEQYF,TGCGCCAGCAGCCCGGACGGGAGCTCCTACGAGCAGTACTTC
-,TRBJ2-7,few,TRBV28,CASSLLGTEQYF,TGTGCCAGCAGTTTATTGGGTACAGAGCAGTACTTC
TRBD2,TRBJ2-7,-,TRBV11-1,CASSKLAGDTYEQYF,TGTGCCAGCAGCAAACTAGCGGGGGATACTTACGAGCAGTACTTC
TRBD1,TRBJ1-1,once,TRBV29-1,CSVEGLTGEGNTEAFF,TGCAGCGTTGAAGGTCTGACAGGGGAAGGGAACACTGAAGCTTTCTTT